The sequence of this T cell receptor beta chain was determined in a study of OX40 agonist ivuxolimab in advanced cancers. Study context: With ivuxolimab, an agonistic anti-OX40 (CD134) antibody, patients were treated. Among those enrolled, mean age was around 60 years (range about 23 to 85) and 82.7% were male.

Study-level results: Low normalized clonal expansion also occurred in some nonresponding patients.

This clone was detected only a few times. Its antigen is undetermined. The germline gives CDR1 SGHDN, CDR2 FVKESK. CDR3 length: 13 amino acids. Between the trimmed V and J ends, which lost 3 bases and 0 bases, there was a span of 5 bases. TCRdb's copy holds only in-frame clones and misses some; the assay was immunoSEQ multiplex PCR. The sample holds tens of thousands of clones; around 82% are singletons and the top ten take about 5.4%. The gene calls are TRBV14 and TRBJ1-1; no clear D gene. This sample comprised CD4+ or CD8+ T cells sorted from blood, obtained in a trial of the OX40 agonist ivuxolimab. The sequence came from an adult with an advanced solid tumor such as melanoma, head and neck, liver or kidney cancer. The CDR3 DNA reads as TGTGCCAGCAGCCAGGGAATGAACACTGAAGCTTTCTTT. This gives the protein CASSQGMNTEAFF.